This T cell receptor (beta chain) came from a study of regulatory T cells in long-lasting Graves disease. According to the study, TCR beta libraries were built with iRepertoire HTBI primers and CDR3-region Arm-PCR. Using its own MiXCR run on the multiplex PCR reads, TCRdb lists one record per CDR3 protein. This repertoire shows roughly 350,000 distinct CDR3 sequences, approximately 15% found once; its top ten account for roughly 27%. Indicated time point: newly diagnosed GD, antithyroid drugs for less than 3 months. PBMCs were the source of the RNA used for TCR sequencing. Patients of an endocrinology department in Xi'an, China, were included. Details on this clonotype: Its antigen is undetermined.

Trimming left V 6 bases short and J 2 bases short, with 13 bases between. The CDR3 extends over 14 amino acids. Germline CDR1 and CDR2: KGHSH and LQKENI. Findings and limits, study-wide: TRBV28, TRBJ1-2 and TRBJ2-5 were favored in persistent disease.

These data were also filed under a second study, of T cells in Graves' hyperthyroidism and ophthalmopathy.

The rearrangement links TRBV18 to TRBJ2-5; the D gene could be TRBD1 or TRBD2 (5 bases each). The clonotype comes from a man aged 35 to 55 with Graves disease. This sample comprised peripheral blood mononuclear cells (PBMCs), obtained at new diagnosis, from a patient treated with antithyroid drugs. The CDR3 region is CASSRSWGQETQYF. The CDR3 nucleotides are TGTGCCAGCTCCCGATCATGGGGGCAAGAGACCCAGTACTTC.